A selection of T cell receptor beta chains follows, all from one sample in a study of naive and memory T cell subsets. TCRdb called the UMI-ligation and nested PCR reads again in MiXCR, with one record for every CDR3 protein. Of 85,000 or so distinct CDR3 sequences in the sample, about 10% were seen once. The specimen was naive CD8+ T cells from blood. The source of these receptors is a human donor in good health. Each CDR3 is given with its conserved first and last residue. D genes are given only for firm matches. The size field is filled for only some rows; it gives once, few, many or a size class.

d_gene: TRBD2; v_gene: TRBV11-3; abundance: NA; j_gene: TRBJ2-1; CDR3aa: CASSPRASGSYEQFF; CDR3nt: TGTGCCAGCAGCCCCAGGGCTAGCGGGAGTTATGAGCAGTTCTTC
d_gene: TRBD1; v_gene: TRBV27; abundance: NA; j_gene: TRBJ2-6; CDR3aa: CASSLHRGSNVLTF; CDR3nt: TGTGCCAGCAGTTTACACAGGGGATCCAACGTCCTGACTTTC
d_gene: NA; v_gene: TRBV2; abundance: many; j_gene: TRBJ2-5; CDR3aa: CASSEALQGPMNQETQYF; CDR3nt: TGTGCCAGCAGTGAAGCGCTTCAGGGTCCCATGAACCAAGAGACCCAGTACTTC
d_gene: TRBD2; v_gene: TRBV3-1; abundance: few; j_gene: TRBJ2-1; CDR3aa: CASSQFLRTRGNEQFF; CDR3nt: TGTGCCAGCAGCCAATTTCTCAGGACTAGAGGGAATGAGCAGTTCTTC
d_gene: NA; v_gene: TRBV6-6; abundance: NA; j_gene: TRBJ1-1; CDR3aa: CASSYSKRGDTEAFF; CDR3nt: TGTGCCAGCAGTTACTCGAAAAGAGGTGACACTGAAGCTTTCTTT
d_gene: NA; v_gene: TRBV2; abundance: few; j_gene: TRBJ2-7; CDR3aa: CASSEGHSYEQYF; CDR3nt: TGTGCCAGCAGTGAGGGCCACAGTTACGAGCAGTACTTC
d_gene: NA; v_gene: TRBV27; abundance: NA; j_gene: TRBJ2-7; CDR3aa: CASSFGGGWDEQYF; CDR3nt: TGTGCCAGCAGTTTCGGAGGGGGTTGGGACGAGCAGTACTTC
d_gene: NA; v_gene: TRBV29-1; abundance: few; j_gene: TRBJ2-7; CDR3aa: CSVEGRDEQYF; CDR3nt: TGCAGCGTTGAAGGCAGGGACGAGCAGTACTTC
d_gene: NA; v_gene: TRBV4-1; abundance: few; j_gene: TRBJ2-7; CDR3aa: CASSQDRGTNYEQYF; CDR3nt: TGCGCCAGCAGCCAAGATAGGGGGACGAACTACGAGCAGTACTTC
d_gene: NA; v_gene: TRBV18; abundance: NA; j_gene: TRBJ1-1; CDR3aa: CASSPLGDTDLMNTEAFF; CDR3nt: TGTGCCAGCTCACCACTGGGGGACACCGACTTAATGAACACTGAAGCTTTCTTT
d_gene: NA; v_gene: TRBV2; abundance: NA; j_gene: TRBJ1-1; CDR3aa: CASSDGVGTEAFF; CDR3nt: TGTGCCAGCAGTGATGGGGTAGGGACTGAAGCTTTCTTT
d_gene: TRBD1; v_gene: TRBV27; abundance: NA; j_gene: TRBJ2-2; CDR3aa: CASSSGTGGRGGELFF; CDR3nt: TGTGCCAGCAGTTCCGGGACAGGGGGCAGGGGCGGGGAGCTGTTTTTT
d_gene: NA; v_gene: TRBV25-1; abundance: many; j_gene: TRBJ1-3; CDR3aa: CASGGTAFSGNTIYF; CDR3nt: TGTGCCAGCGGAGGGACGGCGTTCTCTGGAAACACCATATATTTT
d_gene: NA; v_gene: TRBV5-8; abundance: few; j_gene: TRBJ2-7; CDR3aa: CASSLGGTERAEQYF; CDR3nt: TGTGCCAGCAGCTTGGGTGGTACAGAGAGAGCCGAGCAGTACTTC
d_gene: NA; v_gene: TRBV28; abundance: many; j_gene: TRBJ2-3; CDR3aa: CASSLWQGGADTQYF; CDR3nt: TGTGCCAGCAGTTTGTGGCAGGGTGGGGCAGATACGCAGTATTTT
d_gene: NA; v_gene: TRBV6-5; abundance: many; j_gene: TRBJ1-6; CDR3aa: CASSYEGVSYNSPLHF; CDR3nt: TGTGCCAGCAGTTACGAGGGAGTCTCCTATAATTCACCCCTCCACTTT
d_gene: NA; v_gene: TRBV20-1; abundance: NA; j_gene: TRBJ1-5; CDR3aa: CSAKGGGLGSSNQPQHF; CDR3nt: TGCAGTGCTAAGGGGGGGGGGCTAGGTTCGAGCAATCAGCCCCAGCATTTT
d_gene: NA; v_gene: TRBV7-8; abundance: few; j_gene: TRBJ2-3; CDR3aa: CASSLSFTDQILIYTQYF; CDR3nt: TGTGCCAGCAGCTTATCTTTCACCGATCAAATCCTAATTTATACGCAGTATTTT
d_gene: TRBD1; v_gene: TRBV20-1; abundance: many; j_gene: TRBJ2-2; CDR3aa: CSAWVKGTGTESNTGELFF; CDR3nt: TGCAGTGCTTGGGTTAAAGGGACAGGGACTGAATCGAACACCGGGGAGCTGTTTTTT
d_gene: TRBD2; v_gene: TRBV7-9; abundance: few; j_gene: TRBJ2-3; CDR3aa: CASSISGSKADTQYF; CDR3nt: TGTGCCAGCAGCATTAGCGGGAGTAAGGCAGATACGCAGTATTTT
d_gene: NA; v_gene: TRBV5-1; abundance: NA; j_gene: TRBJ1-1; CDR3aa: CASSLVPSPEAFF; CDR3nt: TGCGCCAGCAGCTTGGTGCCATCGCCTGAAGCTTTCTTT
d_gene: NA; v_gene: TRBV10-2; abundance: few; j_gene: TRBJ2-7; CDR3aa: CASSGLAGVGSYEQYF; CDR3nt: TGCGCCAGCAGTGGCCTGGCCGGGGTAGGGTCCTACGAGCAGTACTTC
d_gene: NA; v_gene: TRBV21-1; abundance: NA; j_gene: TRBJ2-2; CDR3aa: CASTIFRRDRPMNTGELFF; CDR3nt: TGTGCCAGCACAATATTCAGGAGAGACAGGCCTATGAACACCGGGGAGCTGTTTTTT
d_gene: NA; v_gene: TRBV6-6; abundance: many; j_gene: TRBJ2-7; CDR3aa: CASSYRDGYYEQYF; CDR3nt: TGTGCCAGCAGTTACCGGGACGGATACTACGAGCAGTACTTC
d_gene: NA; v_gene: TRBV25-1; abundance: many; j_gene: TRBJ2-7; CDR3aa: CASGQQAYEQYF; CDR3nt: TGTGCCAGCGGACAGCAGGCCTACGAGCAGTACTTC
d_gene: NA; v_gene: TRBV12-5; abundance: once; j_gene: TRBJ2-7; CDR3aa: CASAQGLSYEQYF; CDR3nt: TGTGCTAGTGCCCAGGGACTTTCCTACGAGCAGTACTTC
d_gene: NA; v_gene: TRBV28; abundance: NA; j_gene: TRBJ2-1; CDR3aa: CASSFGMGVEQFF; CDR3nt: TGTGCCAGCAGTTTCGGGATGGGGGTAGAGCAGTTCTTC
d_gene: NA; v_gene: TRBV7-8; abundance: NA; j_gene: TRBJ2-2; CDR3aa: CASSRPESHTGELFF; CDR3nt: TGTGCCAGCAGCCGCCCAGAGTCCCACACCGGGGAGCTGTTTTTT
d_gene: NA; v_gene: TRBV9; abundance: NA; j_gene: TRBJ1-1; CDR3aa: CASSAHSSTNTEAFF; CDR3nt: TGTGCCAGCAGCGCACACAGCTCTACGAACACTGAAGCTTTCTTT
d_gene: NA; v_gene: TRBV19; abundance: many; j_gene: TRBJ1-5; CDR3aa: CASSVRHQANNQPQHF; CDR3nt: TGTGCCAGTAGTGTCCGACATCAGGCGAATAATCAGCCCCAGCATTTT
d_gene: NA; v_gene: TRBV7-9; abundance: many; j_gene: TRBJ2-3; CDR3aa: CASSGDPGPTGDTQYF; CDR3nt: TGTGCCAGCAGCGGAGACCCGGGACCCACAGGAGATACGCAGTATTTT
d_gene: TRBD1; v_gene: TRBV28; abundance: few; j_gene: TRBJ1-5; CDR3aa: CASNPTGDWNQPQHF; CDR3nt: TGTGCCAGCAACCCGACAGGGGATTGGAATCAGCCCCAGCATTTT
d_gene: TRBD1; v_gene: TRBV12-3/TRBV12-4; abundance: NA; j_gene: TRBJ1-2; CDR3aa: CASSIPGTGHGYTF; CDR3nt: TGTGCCAGCAGCATACCTGGGACAGGCCATGGCTACACCTTC
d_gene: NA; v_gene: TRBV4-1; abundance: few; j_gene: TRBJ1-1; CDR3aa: CASSQDAGTTEAFF; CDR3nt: TGCGCCAGCAGCCAAGATGCGGGGACCACTGAAGCTTTCTTT
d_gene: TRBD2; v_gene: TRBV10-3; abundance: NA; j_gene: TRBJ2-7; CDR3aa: CAISESFSGSSYEQYF; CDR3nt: TGTGCCATCAGTGAGTCGTTTAGCGGGAGCTCCTACGAGCAGTACTTC
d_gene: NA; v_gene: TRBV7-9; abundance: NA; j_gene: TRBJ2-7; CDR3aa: CASSFDRLDEQYF; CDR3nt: TGTGCCAGCAGCTTCGACAGGCTGGACGAGCAGTACTTC
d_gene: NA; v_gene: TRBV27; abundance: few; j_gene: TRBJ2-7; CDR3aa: CASSLQTAGISEQYF; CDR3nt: TGTGCCAGCAGTCTCCAAACCGCGGGCATTAGCGAGCAGTACTTC
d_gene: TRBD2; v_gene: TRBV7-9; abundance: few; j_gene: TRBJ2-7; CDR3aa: CASSLEARLAGAAYEQYF; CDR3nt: TGTGCCAGCAGCTTAGAAGCCCGGCTAGCGGGAGCAGCCTACGAGCAGTACTTC
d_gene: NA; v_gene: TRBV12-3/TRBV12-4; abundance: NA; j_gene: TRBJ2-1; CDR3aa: CASNSPSSYNEQFF; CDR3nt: TGTGCCAGCAATTCCCCGAGCTCCTACAATGAGCAGTTCTTC
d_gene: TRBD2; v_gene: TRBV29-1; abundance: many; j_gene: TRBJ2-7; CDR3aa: CSVEDHLAGNYEQYF; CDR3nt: TGCAGCGTTGAAGATCACCTAGCGGGAAACTACGAGCAGTACTTC
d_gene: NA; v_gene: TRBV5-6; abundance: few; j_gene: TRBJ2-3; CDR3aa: CASSLAAGWYSTDTQYF; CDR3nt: TGTGCCAGCAGCTTGGCCGCGGGTTGGTATAGCACCGATACGCAGTATTTT
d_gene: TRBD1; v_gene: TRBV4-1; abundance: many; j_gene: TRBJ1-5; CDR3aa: CASSQGRTGDQPQHF; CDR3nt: TGCGCCAGCAGCCAAGGACGGACAGGGGATCAGCCCCAGCATTTT
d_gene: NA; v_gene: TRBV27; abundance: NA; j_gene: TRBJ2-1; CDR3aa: CASSLPPRAGYSYNEQFF; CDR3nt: TGTGCCAGCAGTTTACCCCCCAGGGCGGGTTACTCCTACAATGAGCAGTTCTTC
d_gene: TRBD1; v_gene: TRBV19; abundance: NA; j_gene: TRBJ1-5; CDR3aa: CASRIADRGVSNQPQHF; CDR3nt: TGTGCCAGTCGCATAGCTGACAGGGGAGTCAGCAATCAGCCCCAGCATTTT
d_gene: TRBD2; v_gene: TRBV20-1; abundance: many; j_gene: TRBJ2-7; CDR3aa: CSARDQGLGRGEQYF; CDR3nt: TGCAGTGCTAGAGATCAGGGACTAGGAAGAGGCGAGCAGTACTTC
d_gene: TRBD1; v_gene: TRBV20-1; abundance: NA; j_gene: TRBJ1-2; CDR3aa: CSARATGQGPYGYTF; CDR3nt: TGCAGTGCTAGAGCTACGGGACAGGGACCCTATGGCTACACCTTC
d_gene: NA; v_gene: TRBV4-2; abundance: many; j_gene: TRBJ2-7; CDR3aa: CASSHYVNYEQYF; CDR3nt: TGTGCCAGCAGCCACTACGTTAACTACGAGCAGTACTTC
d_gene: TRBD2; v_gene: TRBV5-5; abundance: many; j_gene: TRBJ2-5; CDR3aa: CASSLVLAGPQETQYF; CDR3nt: TGTGCCAGCAGCTTGGTGCTAGCGGGACCCCAAGAGACCCAGTACTTC
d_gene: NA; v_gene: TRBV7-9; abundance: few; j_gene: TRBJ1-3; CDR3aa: CASSLAVDTIYF; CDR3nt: TGTGCCAGCAGCTTAGCGGTGGACACCATATATTTT
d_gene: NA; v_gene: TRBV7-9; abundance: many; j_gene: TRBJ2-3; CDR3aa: CASSPGAPQYF; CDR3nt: TGTGCCAGCAGCCCGGGGGCCCCGCAGTATTTT
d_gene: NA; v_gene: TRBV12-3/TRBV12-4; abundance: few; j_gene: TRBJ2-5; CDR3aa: CASSFLGVQETQYF; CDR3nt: TGTGCCAGCAGTTTTTTAGGGGTCCAAGAGACCCAGTACTTC
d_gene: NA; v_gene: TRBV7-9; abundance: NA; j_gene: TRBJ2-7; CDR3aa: CASSLAATIPYEQYF; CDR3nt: TGTGCCAGCAGCTTAGCGGCCACCATACCCTACGAGCAGTACTTC
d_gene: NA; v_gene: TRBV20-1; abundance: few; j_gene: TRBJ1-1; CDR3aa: CSGLRRQVFTEAFF; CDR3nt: TGCAGTGGTCTTCGTCGGCAGGTGTTCACTGAAGCTTTCTTT
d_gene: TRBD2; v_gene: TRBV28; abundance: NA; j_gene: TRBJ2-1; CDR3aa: CASSSRIAGGSYNEQFF; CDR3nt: TGTGCCAGCAGTTCCAGAATAGCGGGAGGCTCCTACAATGAGCAGTTCTTC
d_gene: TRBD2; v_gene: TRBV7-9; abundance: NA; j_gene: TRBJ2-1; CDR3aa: CASRGAGYSYNEQFF; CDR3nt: TGTGCCAGCAGAGGAGCGGGATACTCCTACAATGAGCAGTTCTTC
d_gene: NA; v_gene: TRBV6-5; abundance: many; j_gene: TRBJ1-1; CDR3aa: CASSASFSKWVLREAFF; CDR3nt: TGTGCCAGCAGTGCCTCCTTTAGTAAGTGGGTATTGCGTGAAGCTTTCTTT